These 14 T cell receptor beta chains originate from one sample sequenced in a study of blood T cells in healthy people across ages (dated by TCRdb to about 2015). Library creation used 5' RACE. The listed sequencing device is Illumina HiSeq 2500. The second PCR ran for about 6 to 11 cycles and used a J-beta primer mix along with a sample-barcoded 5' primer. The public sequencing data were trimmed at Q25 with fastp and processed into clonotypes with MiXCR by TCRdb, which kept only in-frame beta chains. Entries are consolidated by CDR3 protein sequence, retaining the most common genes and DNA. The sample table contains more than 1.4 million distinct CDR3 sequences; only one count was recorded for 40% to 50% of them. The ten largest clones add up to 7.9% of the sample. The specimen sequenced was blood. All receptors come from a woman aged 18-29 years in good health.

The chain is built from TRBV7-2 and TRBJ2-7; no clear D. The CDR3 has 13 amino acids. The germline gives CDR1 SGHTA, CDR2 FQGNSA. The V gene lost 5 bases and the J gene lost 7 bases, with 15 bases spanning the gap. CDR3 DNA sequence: TGTGCCAGCAGCGTAGGATATTTAGGGGAGCAGTACTTC. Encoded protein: CASSVGYLGEQYF.

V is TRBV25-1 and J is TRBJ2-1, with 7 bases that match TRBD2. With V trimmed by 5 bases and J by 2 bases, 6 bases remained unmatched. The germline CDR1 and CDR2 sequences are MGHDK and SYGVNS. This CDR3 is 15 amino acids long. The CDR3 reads CASSPRRGAYNEQFF. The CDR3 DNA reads TGTGCCAGCAGTCCACGTCGGGGGGCCTACAATGAGCAGTTCTTC.

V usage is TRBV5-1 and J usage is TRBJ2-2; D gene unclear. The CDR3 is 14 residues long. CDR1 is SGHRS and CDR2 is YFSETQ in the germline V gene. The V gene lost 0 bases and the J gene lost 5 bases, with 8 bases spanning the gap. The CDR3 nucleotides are TGCGCCAGCAGCTTGGCCTTCGGGACCGGGGAGCTGTTTTTT. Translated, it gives CASSLAFGTGELFF. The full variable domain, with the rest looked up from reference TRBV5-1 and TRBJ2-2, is KAGVTQTPRYLIKTRGQQVTLSCSPISGHRSVSWYQQTPGQGLQFLFEYFSETQRNKGNFPGRFSGRQFSNSRSEMNVSTLELGDSALYLCASSLAFGTGELFFGEGSRLTVL.

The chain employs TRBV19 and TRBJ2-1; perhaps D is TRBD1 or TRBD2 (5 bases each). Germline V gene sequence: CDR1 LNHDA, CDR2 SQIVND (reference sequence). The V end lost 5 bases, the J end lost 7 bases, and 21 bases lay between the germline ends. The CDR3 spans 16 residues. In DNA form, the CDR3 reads TGTGCCAGTAGTCGACTCGGGATGGGGGACCTGAATGAGCAGTTCTTC. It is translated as CASSRLGMGDLNEQFF.

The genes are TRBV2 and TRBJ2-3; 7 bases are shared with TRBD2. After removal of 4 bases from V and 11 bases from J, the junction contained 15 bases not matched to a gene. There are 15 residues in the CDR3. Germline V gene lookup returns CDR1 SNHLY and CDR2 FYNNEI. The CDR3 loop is CASSVRAGWPWGQYF. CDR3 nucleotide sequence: TGTGCCAGCAGTGTACGAGCGGGGTGGCCATGGGGGCAGTATTTT.

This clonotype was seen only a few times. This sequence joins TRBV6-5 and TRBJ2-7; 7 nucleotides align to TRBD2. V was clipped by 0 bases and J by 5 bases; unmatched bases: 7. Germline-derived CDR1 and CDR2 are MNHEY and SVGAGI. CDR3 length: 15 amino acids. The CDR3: CASSYSSRSGHEQYF. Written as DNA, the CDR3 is TGTGCCAGCAGTTACTCATCCCGTAGCGGGCACGAGCAGTACTTC.

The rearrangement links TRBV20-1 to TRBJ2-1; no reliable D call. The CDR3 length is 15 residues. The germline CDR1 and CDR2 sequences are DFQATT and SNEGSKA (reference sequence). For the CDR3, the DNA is TGCAGCCCGGAAAGGATCGGGCCCGGGCTCAATGAGCAGTTCTTC. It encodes CSPERIGPGLNEQFF.

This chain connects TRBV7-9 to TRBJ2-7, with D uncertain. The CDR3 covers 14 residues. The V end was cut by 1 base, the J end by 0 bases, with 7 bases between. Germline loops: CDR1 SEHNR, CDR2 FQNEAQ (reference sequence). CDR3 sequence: CASSLDQSSYEQYF. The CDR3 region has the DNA TGTGCCAGCAGCTTAGACCAGTCCTCCTACGAGCAGTACTTC.

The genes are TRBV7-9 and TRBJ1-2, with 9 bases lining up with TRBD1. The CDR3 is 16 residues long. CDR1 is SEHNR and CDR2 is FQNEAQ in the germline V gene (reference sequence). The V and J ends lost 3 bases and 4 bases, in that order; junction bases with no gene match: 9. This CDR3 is CASSLDTGTGFYGYTF. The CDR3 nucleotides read TGTGCCAGCAGCTTGGACACCGGGACAGGGTTCTATGGCTACACCTTC.

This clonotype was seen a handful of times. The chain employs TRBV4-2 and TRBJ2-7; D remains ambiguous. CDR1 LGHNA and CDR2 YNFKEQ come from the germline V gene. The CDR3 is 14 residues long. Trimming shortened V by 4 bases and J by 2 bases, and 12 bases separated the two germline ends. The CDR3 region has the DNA TGTGCCAGCAGCCGTGTCCCCACACCCTACGAGCAGTACTTC. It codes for CASSRVPTPYEQYF.

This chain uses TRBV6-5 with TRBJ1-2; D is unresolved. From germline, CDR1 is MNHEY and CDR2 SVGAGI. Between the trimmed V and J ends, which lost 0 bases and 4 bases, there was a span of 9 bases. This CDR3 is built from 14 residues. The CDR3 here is CASSYSGSSYGYTF. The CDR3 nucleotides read TGTGCCAGCAGTTACTCGGGGTCTAGCTATGGCTACACCTTC.

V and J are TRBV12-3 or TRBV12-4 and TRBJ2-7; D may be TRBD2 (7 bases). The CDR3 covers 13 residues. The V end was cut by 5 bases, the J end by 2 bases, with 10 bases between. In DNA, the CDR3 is TGTGCCAGCAGTCGGGGGGCACCCTACGAGCAGTACTTC. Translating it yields CASSRGAPYEQYF.

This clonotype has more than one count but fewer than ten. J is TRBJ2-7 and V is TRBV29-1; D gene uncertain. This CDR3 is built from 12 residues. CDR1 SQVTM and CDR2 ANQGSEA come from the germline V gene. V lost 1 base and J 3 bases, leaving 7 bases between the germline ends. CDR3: CSVEGDIYEQYF. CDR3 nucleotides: TGCAGCGTTGAAGGGGATATCTACGAGCAGTACTTC.

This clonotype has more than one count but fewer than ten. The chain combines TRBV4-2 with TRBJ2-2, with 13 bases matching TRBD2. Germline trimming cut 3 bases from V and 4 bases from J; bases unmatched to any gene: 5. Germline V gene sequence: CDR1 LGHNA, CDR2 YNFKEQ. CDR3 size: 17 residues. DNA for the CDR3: TGTGCCAGCAGCCAGGCACTAGCGGGAGGGCCCACCGGGGAGCTGTTTTTT. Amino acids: CASSQALAGGPTGELFF.